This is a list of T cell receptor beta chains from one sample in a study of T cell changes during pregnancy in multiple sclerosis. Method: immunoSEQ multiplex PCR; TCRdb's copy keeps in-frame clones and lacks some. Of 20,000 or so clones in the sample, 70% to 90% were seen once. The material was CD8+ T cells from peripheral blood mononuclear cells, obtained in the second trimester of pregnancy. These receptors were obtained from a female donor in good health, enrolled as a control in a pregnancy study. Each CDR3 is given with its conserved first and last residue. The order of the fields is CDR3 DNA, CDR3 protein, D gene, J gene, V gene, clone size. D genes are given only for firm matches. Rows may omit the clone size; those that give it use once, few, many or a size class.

CDR3nt: TGTGCCAGCAGTTACGGGACAGGGGGCTACGAGCAGTACTTC
CDR3aa: CASSYGTGGYEQYF
d_gene: TRBD1
j_gene: TRBJ2-7
v_gene: TRBV6-6
abundance: NA

CDR3nt: TGTGCCAGCAGCGACTCAGGGGTCAATCAGCCCCAGCATTTT
CDR3aa: CASSDSGVNQPQHF
d_gene: NA
j_gene: TRBJ1-5
v_gene: TRBV9
abundance: NA

CDR3nt: TGCGCCAGCAGCCAAGATCAACAGGTAGAGACCCAGTACTTC
CDR3aa: CASSQDQQVETQYF
d_gene: NA
j_gene: TRBJ2-5
v_gene: TRBV4-3
abundance: NA

CDR3nt: TGTGCCTGGAGTGTACGACAGTTGAAGAGCTCCTATAATTCACCCCTCCACTTT
CDR3aa: CAWSVRQLKSSYNSPLHF
d_gene: NA
j_gene: TRBJ1-6
v_gene: TRBV30
abundance: NA

CDR3nt: TGTGCCAGCAGCGCCCTAGCGGGAGAGCAGTACTTC
CDR3aa: CASSALAGEQYF
d_gene: TRBD2
j_gene: TRBJ2-7
v_gene: TRBV7-9
abundance: NA

CDR3nt: TGTGCCAGCAGCCGCCTAGCGGGAGGGCGGCGCGATGAGCAGTTCTTC
CDR3aa: CASSRLAGGRRDEQFF
d_gene: TRBD2
j_gene: TRBJ2-1
v_gene: TRBV28
abundance: NA

CDR3nt: TGTGCCGAGGGGGGGCTAGCCGGGGAGACCCAGTACTTC
CDR3aa: CAEGGLAGETQYF
d_gene: NA
j_gene: TRBJ2-5
v_gene: TRBV2
abundance: NA

CDR3nt: TGTGCCACCAGCAGAGAGGACAGTGGGATATACTCTGGAAACACCATATATTTT
CDR3aa: CATSREDSGIYSGNTIYF
d_gene: NA
j_gene: TRBJ1-3
v_gene: TRBV15
abundance: NA

CDR3nt: TGTGCCAGCAGCCTCAGGGATGGCAATCAGCCCCAGCATTTT
CDR3aa: CASSLRDGNQPQHF
d_gene: NA
j_gene: TRBJ1-5
v_gene: TRBV5-5
abundance: once

CDR3nt: TGTGCCAGCAGTTACTCGGCAGGGGGAGTCTACGAGCAGTACTTC
CDR3aa: CASSYSAGGVYEQYF
d_gene: TRBD1
j_gene: TRBJ2-7
v_gene: TRBV6-5
abundance: NA

CDR3nt: TGTGCCAGCAGCGTTAGCGGGAGGGCCCAGGAGACCCAGTACTTC
CDR3aa: CASSVSGRAQETQYF
d_gene: TRBD2
j_gene: TRBJ2-5
v_gene: TRBV9
abundance: NA

CDR3nt: TGTGCCAGCAGCCCTACGGGACAGGGGCCGATCGAGCAGTACTTC
CDR3aa: CASSPTGQGPIEQYF
d_gene: TRBD1
j_gene: TRBJ2-7
v_gene: TRBV13
abundance: NA

CDR3nt: TGTGCCAGCAGGCCCGGGACAGCCTACGAGCAGTACTTC
CDR3aa: CASRPGTAYEQYF
d_gene: TRBD1
j_gene: TRBJ2-7
v_gene: TRBV2
abundance: once

CDR3nt: TGTGCCACCAAGGACAGGGTCACTGAAGCTTTCTTT
CDR3aa: CATKDRVTEAFF
d_gene: TRBD1
j_gene: TRBJ1-1
v_gene: TRBV15
abundance: NA

CDR3nt: TGTGCCAGCAGCTTGGCCCCGGGGGGCTACACCTTC
CDR3aa: CASSLAPGGYTF
d_gene: NA
j_gene: TRBJ1-2
v_gene: TRBV5-4
abundance: NA

CDR3nt: TGTGCCATCTCCCTTGGGACTAGCGAGACAGATACGCAGTATTTT
CDR3aa: CAISLGTSETDTQYF
d_gene: TRBD2
j_gene: TRBJ2-3
v_gene: TRBV6-6
abundance: NA

CDR3nt: TGTGCCAGCAGCTTAACCCCGGGACTCCTGAACTACGAGCAGTACTTC
CDR3aa: CASSLTPGLLNYEQYF
d_gene: NA
j_gene: TRBJ2-7
v_gene: TRBV7-8
abundance: NA

CDR3nt: TGTGCCAGCAGCTTAGTACAGGGTGGTAACACTGAAGCTTTCTTT
CDR3aa: CASSLVQGGNTEAFF
d_gene: NA
j_gene: TRBJ1-1
v_gene: TRBV13
abundance: NA

CDR3nt: TGTGCCAGCAGTGAAGGGATGGAGCAAGAGACCCAGTACTTC
CDR3aa: CASSEGMEQETQYF
d_gene: NA
j_gene: TRBJ2-5
v_gene: TRBV6-1
abundance: NA

CDR3nt: TGTGCCAGCAGCTTAAGGGGGACTGAAGCTTTCTTT
CDR3aa: CASSLRGTEAFF
d_gene: NA
j_gene: TRBJ1-1
v_gene: TRBV5-6
abundance: once

CDR3nt: TGTGCCAGCAGCACCGGGACTATCATCAATACGCAGTATTTT
CDR3aa: CASSTGTIINTQYF
d_gene: TRBD2
j_gene: TRBJ2-3
v_gene: TRBV5-6
abundance: NA

CDR3nt: TGTGCCAGCAGCTCCCCCAGGGACAGCTCTGGAAACACCATATATTTT
CDR3aa: CASSSPRDSSGNTIYF
d_gene: TRBD1
j_gene: TRBJ1-3
v_gene: TRBV11-2
abundance: NA

CDR3nt: TGCGCCAGCAGCTTGGATCGGGGAAGCTCCTACAATGAGCAGTTCTTC
CDR3aa: CASSLDRGSSYNEQFF
d_gene: NA
j_gene: TRBJ2-1
v_gene: TRBV5-1
abundance: NA

CDR3nt: TGTGCCAGCAGTTCGGGGACAGTTGAATACTTC
CDR3aa: CASSSGTVEYF
d_gene: TRBD1
j_gene: TRBJ2-4
v_gene: TRBV27
abundance: NA

CDR3nt: TGCGCCAGCAGTCGGAGAGGCTACACCTTC
CDR3aa: CASSRRGYTF
d_gene: NA
j_gene: TRBJ1-2
v_gene: TRBV23-1
abundance: NA

CDR3nt: TGTGCCAGAATGACTAGCGGGGACTCGCCCTACGAGCAGTACTTC
CDR3aa: CARMTSGDSPYEQYF
d_gene: TRBD2
j_gene: TRBJ2-7
v_gene: TRBV6-4
abundance: NA

CDR3nt: TGTGCCAGCAGCCAAGAAGGGGGAGAAGGCTACGAGCAGTACTTC
CDR3aa: CASSQEGGEGYEQYF
d_gene: NA
j_gene: TRBJ2-7
v_gene: TRBV4-2
abundance: NA

CDR3nt: TGTGCCACCAGCAGACCCCCTCAGACTAGCGGGGGCAAAAGTAAAGAGACCCAGTACTTC
CDR3aa: CATSRPPQTSGGKSKETQYF
d_gene: TRBD2
j_gene: TRBJ2-5
v_gene: TRBV15
abundance: NA

CDR3nt: TGTGCCAGCAGTGCCACAGGGGGTTTCGCAGATACGCAGTATTTT
CDR3aa: CASSATGGFADTQYF
d_gene: TRBD1
j_gene: TRBJ2-3
v_gene: TRBV2
abundance: once

CDR3nt: TGTGCCAGCAGCTTGGAAACAGGGTCCCACGAGCAGTACTTC
CDR3aa: CASSLETGSHEQYF
d_gene: NA
j_gene: TRBJ2-7
v_gene: TRBV5-4
abundance: NA

CDR3nt: TGTGCCAGTAGGTCCCCGGGAGTGAAGGAGCAGTACTTC
CDR3aa: CASRSPGVKEQYF
d_gene: NA
j_gene: TRBJ2-7
v_gene: TRBV19
abundance: NA

CDR3nt: TGTGCCAGCAGCCAAGTGACTACAGCACAAGAGACCCAGTACTTC
CDR3aa: CASSQVTTAQETQYF
d_gene: NA
j_gene: TRBJ2-5
v_gene: TRBV14
abundance: NA

CDR3nt: TGTGCCACCCAGGGGGCGCGAGACACCGGGGAGCTGTTTTTT
CDR3aa: CATQGARDTGELFF
d_gene: TRBD1
j_gene: TRBJ2-2
v_gene: TRBV19
abundance: NA

CDR3nt: TGTGCCAGCACCGGGGGGGCAGGGAGCACAGATACGCAGTATTTT
CDR3aa: CASTGGAGSTDTQYF
d_gene: TRBD2
j_gene: TRBJ2-3
v_gene: TRBV25-1
abundance: NA

CDR3nt: TGTGCCTGGAGTGAGGGGGGCAATCAGCCCCAGCATTTT
CDR3aa: CAWSEGGNQPQHF
d_gene: NA
j_gene: TRBJ1-5
v_gene: TRBV30
abundance: NA

CDR3nt: TGTGCCAGCAGCGCCCTGGACAGGGAAGTCGGGAACACCATATATTTT
CDR3aa: CASSALDREVGNTIYF
d_gene: TRBD1
j_gene: TRBJ1-3
v_gene: TRBV7-2
abundance: NA

CDR3nt: TGCAGTGCCACAGGGGCGAACTCCTACGAGCAGTACTTC
CDR3aa: CSATGANSYEQYF
d_gene: TRBD1
j_gene: TRBJ2-7
v_gene: TRBV29-1
abundance: medium-sized

CDR3nt: TGTGCCAGCAGTCCGGACAGCTCGGGCGTAGACACTGAAGCTTTCTTT
CDR3aa: CASSPDSSGVDTEAFF
d_gene: NA
j_gene: TRBJ1-1
v_gene: TRBV27
abundance: once

CDR3nt: TGTGCCAGCAGTTACGAGTCTAGCGGGAGCTACGAGCAGTACTTC
CDR3aa: CASSYESSGSYEQYF
d_gene: TRBD2
j_gene: TRBJ2-7
v_gene: TRBV6-6
abundance: NA

CDR3nt: TGTGCCAGCAGTGAATGGACTAGCGGCTACGAGCAGTACTTC
CDR3aa: CASSEWTSGYEQYF
d_gene: TRBD2
j_gene: TRBJ2-7
v_gene: TRBV25-1
abundance: large

CDR3nt: TGTGCCAGCAGCCTGACAGGGGAGAGCCCTGAAGCTTTCTTT
CDR3aa: CASSLTGESPEAFF
d_gene: TRBD1
j_gene: TRBJ1-1
v_gene: TRBV28
abundance: NA

CDR3nt: TGTGCCAGCAGTGAAGGGACTAGCGGAGCCGATGAGCAGTTCTTC
CDR3aa: CASSEGTSGADEQFF
d_gene: TRBD2
j_gene: TRBJ2-1
v_gene: TRBV6-4
abundance: NA

CDR3nt: TGTGCCAGCAGTAAGGGACTAGCGGGAGCCTACGAGCAGTACTTC
CDR3aa: CASSKGLAGAYEQYF
d_gene: TRBD2
j_gene: TRBJ2-7
v_gene: TRBV6-5
abundance: NA

CDR3nt: TGTGCCACCACTGAGGGGGAGAACGAGCAGTACTTC
CDR3aa: CATTEGENEQYF
d_gene: NA
j_gene: TRBJ2-7
v_gene: TRBV28
abundance: NA

CDR3nt: TGTGCCAGCAGCCGGCCGGGACAGGGGCTCAATGAGCAGTTCTTC
CDR3aa: CASSRPGQGLNEQFF
d_gene: TRBD1
j_gene: TRBJ2-1
v_gene: TRBV5-6
abundance: NA